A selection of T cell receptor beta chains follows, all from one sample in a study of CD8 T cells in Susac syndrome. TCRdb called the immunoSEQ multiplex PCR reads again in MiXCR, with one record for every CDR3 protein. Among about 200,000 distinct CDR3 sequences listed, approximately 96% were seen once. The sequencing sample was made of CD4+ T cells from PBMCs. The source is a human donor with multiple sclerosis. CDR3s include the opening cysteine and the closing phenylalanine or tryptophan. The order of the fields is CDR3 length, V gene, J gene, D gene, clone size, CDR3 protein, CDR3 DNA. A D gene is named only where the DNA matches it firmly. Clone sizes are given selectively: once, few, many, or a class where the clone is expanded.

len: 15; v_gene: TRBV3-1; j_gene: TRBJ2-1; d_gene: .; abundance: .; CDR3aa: CASSQVRSSYNEQFF; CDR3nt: TGTGCCAGCAGCCAAGTGCGGAGCTCCTACAATGAGCAGTTCTTC
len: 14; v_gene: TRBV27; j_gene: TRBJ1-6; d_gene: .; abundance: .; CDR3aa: CASSLEGVYSPLHF; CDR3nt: TGTGCCAGCAGTTTGGAGGGTGTGTATTCACCCCTCCACTTT
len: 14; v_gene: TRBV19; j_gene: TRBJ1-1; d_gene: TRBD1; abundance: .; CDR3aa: CASSFGQGNTEAFF; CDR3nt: TGTGCCAGTAGTTTCGGACAGGGAAATACTGAAGCTTTCTTT
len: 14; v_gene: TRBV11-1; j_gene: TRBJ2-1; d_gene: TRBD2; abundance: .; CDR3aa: CASSVTSGNNEQFF; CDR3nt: TGTGCCAGCAGCGTGACTAGCGGGAACAATGAGCAGTTCTTC
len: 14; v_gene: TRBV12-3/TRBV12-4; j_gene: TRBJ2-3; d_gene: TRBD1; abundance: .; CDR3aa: CASSWGQPTDTQYF; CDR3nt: TGTGCCAGCAGTTGGGGACAGCCTACAGATACGCAGTATTTT
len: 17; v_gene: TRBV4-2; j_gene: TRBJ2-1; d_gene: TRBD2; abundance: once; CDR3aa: CASSQDRTGLPYNEQFF; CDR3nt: TGTGCCAGCAGCCAAGATCGTACGGGACTACCCTACAATGAGCAGTTCTTC
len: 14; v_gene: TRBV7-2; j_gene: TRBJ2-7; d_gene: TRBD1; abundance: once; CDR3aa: CASSFRDRGREQYF; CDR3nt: TGTGCCAGCAGCTTCCGGGACAGGGGGCGCGAGCAGTACTTC
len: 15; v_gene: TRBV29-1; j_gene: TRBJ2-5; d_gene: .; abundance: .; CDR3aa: CSVDGWQGPQETQYF; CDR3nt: TGCAGCGTTGACGGGTGGCAGGGCCCTCAAGAGACCCAGTACTTC
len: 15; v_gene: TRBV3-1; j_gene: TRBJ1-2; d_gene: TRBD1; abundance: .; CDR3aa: CASSLSYGQVNGYTF; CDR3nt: TGTGCCAGCAGCCTAAGTTACGGACAGGTAAACGGCTACACCTTC
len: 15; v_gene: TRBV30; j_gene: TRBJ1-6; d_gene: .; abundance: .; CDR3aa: CAWSVGAKGDSPLHF; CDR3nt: TGTGCCTGGAGTGTGGGAGCCAAGGGAGATTCACCCCTCCACTTT
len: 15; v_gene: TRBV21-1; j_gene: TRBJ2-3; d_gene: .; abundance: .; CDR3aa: CARVFGRGGEDTQYF; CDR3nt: TGTGCCAGGGTGTTCGGGAGGGGTGGTGAAGATACGCAGTATTTT
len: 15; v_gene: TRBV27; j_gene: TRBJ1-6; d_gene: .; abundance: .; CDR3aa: CASSLTVPGNSPLHF; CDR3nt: TGTGCCAGCAGTTTAACTGTCCCCGGTAATTCACCCCTCCACTTT
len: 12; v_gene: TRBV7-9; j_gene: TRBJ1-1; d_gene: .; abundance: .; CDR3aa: CASSLTSSEAFF; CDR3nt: TGTGCCAGCAGCTTAACTAGCAGTGAAGCTTTCTTT
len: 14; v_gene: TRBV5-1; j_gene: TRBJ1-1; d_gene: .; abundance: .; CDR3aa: CASSLEGWAAEAFF; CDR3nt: TGCGCCAGCAGCTTGGAGGGTTGGGCGGCTGAAGCTTTCTTT
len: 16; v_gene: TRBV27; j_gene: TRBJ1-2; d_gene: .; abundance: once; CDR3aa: CASSFQGNRANYGYTF; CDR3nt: TGTGCCAGCAGTTTTCAGGGTAACCGAGCTAACTATGGCTACACCTTC
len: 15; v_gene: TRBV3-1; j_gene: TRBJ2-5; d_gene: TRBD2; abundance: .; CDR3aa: CASSQGLAGVETQYF; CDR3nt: TGTGCCAGCAGCCAAGGACTAGCGGGGGTTGAGACCCAGTACTTC
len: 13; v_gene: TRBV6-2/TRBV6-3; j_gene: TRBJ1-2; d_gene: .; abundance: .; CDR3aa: CATYGTPLNGYTF; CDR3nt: TGTGCCACCTATGGGACACCCTTGAATGGCTACACCTTC
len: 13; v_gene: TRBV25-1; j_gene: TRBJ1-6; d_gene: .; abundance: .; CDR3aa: CASSELPNSPLHF; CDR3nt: TGTGCCAGCAGTGAATTGCCTAATTCACCCCTCCACTTT
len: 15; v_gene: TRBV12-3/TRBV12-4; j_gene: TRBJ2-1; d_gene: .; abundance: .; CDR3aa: CASSFGGLSYNEQFF; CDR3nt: TGTGCCAGCAGTTTTGGGGGGCTTTCCTACAATGAGCAGTTCTTC
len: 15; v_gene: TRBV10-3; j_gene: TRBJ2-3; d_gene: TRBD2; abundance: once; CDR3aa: CAIRGLAGVGDTQYF; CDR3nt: TGTGCCATCAGAGGACTAGCGGGGGTGGGAGATACGCAGTATTTT
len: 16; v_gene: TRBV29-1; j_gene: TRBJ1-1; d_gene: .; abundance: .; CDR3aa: CSVAGVRTAENTEAFF; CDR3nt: TGCAGCGTTGCGGGGGTACGGACGGCTGAGAACACTGAAGCTTTCTTT
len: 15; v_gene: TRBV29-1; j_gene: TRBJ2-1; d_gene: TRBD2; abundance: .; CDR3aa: CSVGGGLTGYNEQFF; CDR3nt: TGCAGCGTTGGGGGGGGACTAACTGGCTACAATGAGCAGTTCTTC
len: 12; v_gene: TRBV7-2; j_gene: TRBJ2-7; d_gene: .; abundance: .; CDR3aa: CASSLRAYQQYF; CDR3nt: TGTGCCAGCAGCTTACGTGCCTACCAGCAGTACTTC
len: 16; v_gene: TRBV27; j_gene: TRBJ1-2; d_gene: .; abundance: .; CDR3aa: CASSLSPIVSLYGYTF; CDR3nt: TGTGCCAGCAGTTTATCACCCATAGTAAGCCTCTATGGCTACACCTTC
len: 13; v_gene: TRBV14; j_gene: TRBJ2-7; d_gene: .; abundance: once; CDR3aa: CASSQVGYYEQYF; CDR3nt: TGTGCCAGCAGCCAAGTAGGATACTACGAGCAGTACTTC